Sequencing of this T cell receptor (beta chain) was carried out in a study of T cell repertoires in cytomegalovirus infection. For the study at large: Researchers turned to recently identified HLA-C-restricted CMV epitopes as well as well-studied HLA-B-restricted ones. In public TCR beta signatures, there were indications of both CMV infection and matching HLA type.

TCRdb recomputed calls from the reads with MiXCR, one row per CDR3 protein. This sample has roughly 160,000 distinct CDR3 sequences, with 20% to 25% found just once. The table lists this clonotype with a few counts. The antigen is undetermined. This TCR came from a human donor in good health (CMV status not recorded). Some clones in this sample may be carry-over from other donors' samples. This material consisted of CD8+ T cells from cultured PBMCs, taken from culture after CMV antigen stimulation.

The CDR3 here is CASRPDRVDTEAFF. The CDR3, as DNA: TGTGCCAGCAGACCCGACAGGGTCGACACTGAAGCTTTCTTT. This sequence joins TRBV6-5 and TRBJ1-1; 7 bases match TRBD1. The trim removed 6 bases at V and 3 bases at J, leaving 7 bases unmatched. The CDR3 totals 14 residues. Germline loops: CDR1 MNHEY, CDR2 SVGAGI.